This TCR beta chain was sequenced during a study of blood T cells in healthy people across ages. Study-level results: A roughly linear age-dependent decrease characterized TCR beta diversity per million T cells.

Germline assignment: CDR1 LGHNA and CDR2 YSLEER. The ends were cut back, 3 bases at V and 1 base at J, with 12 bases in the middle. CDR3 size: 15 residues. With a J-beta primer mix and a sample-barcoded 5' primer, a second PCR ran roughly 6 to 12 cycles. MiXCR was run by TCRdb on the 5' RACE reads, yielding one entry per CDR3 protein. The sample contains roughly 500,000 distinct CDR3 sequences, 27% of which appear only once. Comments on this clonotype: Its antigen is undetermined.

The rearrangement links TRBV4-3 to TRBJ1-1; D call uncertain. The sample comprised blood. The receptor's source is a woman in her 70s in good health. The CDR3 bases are TGCGCCAGCAGCCACCTCACAGCTTCGAACACTGAAGCTTTCTTT. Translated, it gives CASSHLTASNTEAFF.